This is a list of T cell receptor beta chains from one sample in a study of post-analysis software for immune sequencing data. Each CDR3 protein gets one entry after TCRdb re-called the PCR reads with MiXCR. Among approximately 730,000 distinct CDR3 sequences, under 60% were seen once, and the ten largest hold roughly 5%. The sample comprised blood. The receptors were sampled from a girl between 10 and 17 years old with multiple sclerosis. The CDR3 runs from the conserved cysteine through the conserved F or W. D genes are given only for firm matches. Not every row has a clone size; where given, it reads once, few, many or a size class.

v_call,j_call,clone_size,d_call,cdr3_nt,cdr3_aa
TRBV12-3/TRBV12-4,TRBJ1-5,few,-,TGTGCCAGCAGTCTGGGTGGGTCCAGTCAGCCCCAGCATTTT,CASSLGGSSQPQHF
TRBV12-3/TRBV12-4,TRBJ2-3,-,-,TGTGCCAGCAGATACGAAAGCACAGATACGCAGTATTTT,CASRYESTDTQYF
TRBV7-9,TRBJ2-7,-,TRBD2,TGTGCCAGTCCGGTAGGCGGGAGCAGGACCTACGAGCAGTACTTC,CASPVGGSRTYEQYF
TRBV9,TRBJ2-7,few,-,TGTGCCAGCAGCGTAGCCGGGCTAGCCGGCAACGAGCAGTACTTC,CASSVAGLAGNEQYF
TRBV2,TRBJ1-2,few,-,TGTGCCAGCAGTGACAGCCGCTATGGCTACACCTTC,CASSDSRYGYTF
TRBV28,TRBJ2-7,few,TRBD1,TGTGCCAGCACCCCGGACAGGGGCTACGAGCAGTACTTC,CASTPDRGYEQYF
TRBV4-1,TRBJ2-7,-,-,TGCGCCAGCAGCCAAACCCTCGGGACTTTCAGCGAGCAGTACTTC,CASSQTLGTFSEQYF
TRBV6-5,TRBJ2-4,-,TRBD1,TGTGCCAGCAGCTCCCGGGACAGGTCCCTCCAGTACTTC,CASSSRDRSLQYF
TRBV30,TRBJ2-4,few,-,TGTGCCTGGGAAGCCGTCGGTAACATTCAGTACTTC,CAWEAVGNIQYF
TRBV10-1,TRBJ2-5,-,-,TGCGCCAGCAAGGGGGACGGAGAGACCCAGTACTTC,CASKGDGETQYF
TRBV24-1,TRBJ2-5,-,-,TGTGCCACCAGTGATTGGGGAAGGGAGACCCAGTACTTC,CATSDWGRETQYF
TRBV20-1,TRBJ1-2,many,-,TGCAGTGCTGCTACACAGCCCTTTGGAGGCTACACCTTC,CSAATQPFGGYTF
TRBV20-1,TRBJ1-4,few,-,TGCAGTGCTAGAGGTGGGGGAACTAATGAAAAACTGTTTTTT,CSARGGGTNEKLFF
TRBV20-1,TRBJ2-5,-,TRBD2,TGCAGTGCTAAATCTAGCGGCCAAGCCCCCGTCGAGACCCAGTACTTC,CSAKSSGQAPVETQYF
TRBV27,TRBJ2-1,-,-,TGTGCCAGCAGTGAACAGGGGGGGGGGCAGTTCTTC,CASSEQGGGQFF
TRBV12-3/TRBV12-4,TRBJ2-5,-,TRBD2,TGTGCCACCAGCCTAGCGGGAGCCGAGACCCAGTACTTC,CATSLAGAETQYF
TRBV7-2,TRBJ2-5,-,-,TGTGCCAGCAGCTCCGCGGGGCCTGTGGGGACCCAGTACTTC,CASSSAGPVGTQYF
TRBV7-3,TRBJ1-5,once,-,TGTGCCAGCGACGAACGTTGGGATGGGAATCAGCCCCAGCATTTT,CASDERWDGNQPQHF
TRBV20-1,TRBJ2-3,-,TRBD2,TGCAGTGCCAGAAGTAGCGGGACCGAACAGCCCACAGATACGCAGTATTTT,CSARSSGTEQPTDTQYF
TRBV7-9,TRBJ2-5,-,TRBD2,TGTACCAGCAGCTTAGGCGGGGGAGAGACCCAGTACTTC,CTSSLGGGETQYF
TRBV7-8,TRBJ2-1,-,TRBD2,TGTGCCAGCAGCAAACTAGCGGGAGGGCCGACTGAGCAGTTCTTC,CASSKLAGGPTEQFF
TRBV5-1,TRBJ2-5,-,-,TGCGCCAGCAGCTTGTGGGATGGGGAGACCCAGTACTTC,CASSLWDGETQYF
TRBV28,TRBJ2-7,once,TRBD2,TGTGCCAGCAGTTCCACCGCTAGCGGGAGAGTCTACGAGCAGTACTTC,CASSSTASGRVYEQYF
TRBV6-1,TRBJ2-7,-,-,TGTGCCAGCAGTGATGGCGCTGGGAGCTCCTACGAGCAGTACTTC,CASSDGAGSSYEQYF
TRBV7-9,TRBJ2-1,-,-,TGTGCCAGCAGCTTCGCGGCGGATCAGCAGTTCTTC,CASSFAADQQFF
TRBV12-3/TRBV12-4,TRBJ1-2,-,-,TGTGCCAGCACCCTGGGGAGAGGGGTTGGCTACACCTTC,CASTLGRGVGYTF
TRBV14,TRBJ2-7,-,TRBD1,TGTGCCAGCAGCCACAGGGGGCAACCCTACGAGCAGTACTTC,CASSHRGQPYEQYF
TRBV12-3/TRBV12-4,TRBJ2-6,few,-,TGTGCCAGCAGTTTTGACAGCGGGCTGGGCTCTGGGGCCAACGTCCTGACTTTC,CASSFDSGLGSGANVLTF
TRBV27,TRBJ2-7,-,-,TGTGCCAGCCCCAATCGGAGTCGCTCTCGCTACGAGCAGTACTTC,CASPNRSRSRYEQYF
TRBV9,TRBJ2-7,-,TRBD2,TGTGCCAGCAGCCCGGGAGGGGGATTCGCCTACGAGCAGTACTTC,CASSPGGGFAYEQYF
TRBV29-1,TRBJ2-5,many,-,TGCAGCGTAGCGACAGTGAGCGGAGAGACCCAGTACTTC,CSVATVSGETQYF
TRBV7-3,TRBJ1-1,few,-,TGTGCCAGCAGCTTCTTGGGGGGTGGAGGTGAAGCTTTCTTT,CASSFLGGGGEAFF
TRBV7-2,TRBJ1-6,-,-,TGTGCCAGCAGCTTTGAGTCCCCGAGCTCCTATAATTCACCCCTCCACTTT,CASSFESPSSYNSPLHF
TRBV12-3/TRBV12-4,TRBJ2-7,few,-,TGTGCCAGCAGTCCCCTGGAAGGGTTCTACGAGCAGTACTTC,CASSPLEGFYEQYF
TRBV5-6,TRBJ1-2,-,-,TGTGCCAGCAGCTTAGGACGGCTCAACTATGGCTACACCTTC,CASSLGRLNYGYTF
TRBV29-1,TRBJ1-2,-,-,TGCAGCGTTGAAAGGGGAGAGAGGGACTATGGCTACACCTTC,CSVERGERDYGYTF
TRBV15,TRBJ1-2,-,TRBD1,TGTGCCACCAGCAGAGGCAGGGGGAGAGTTGGCTACACCTTC,CATSRGRGRVGYTF
TRBV5-6,TRBJ2-4,few,-,TGTGCCAGCAGCCCCGGCCGGGACCTAAGCCCAGGTGGAAACATTCAGTACTTC,CASSPGRDLSPGGNIQYF
TRBV12-3/TRBV12-4,TRBJ2-1,-,TRBD1,TGTGCCAGCAGTTTAAACAGGGGCTACAATGAGCAGTTCTTC,CASSLNRGYNEQFF
TRBV29-1,TRBJ2-3,few,TRBD2,TGCAGCGTTGATCCGACTAGCACATATACGCAGTATTTT,CSVDPTSTYTQYF
TRBV25-1,TRBJ2-7,-,TRBD1,TGTGCCAGCAGTGATACAGGGGGTGTTACCTACGAGCAGTACTTC,CASSDTGGVTYEQYF